This T cell receptor (beta chain) was found in a study of OX40 agonist ivuxolimab in advanced cancers. After removal of 6 bases from V and 6 bases from J, the junction contained 7 bases not matched to a gene. The CDR3 sequence is 15 residues long. Germline values: CDR1 SNHLY, CDR2 FYNNEI. TCRdb keeps only in-frame clones here, not all; method: immunoSEQ multiplex PCR. The data contain 61,000 or so clones, roughly 87% of them seen just once; the ten biggest clones take up 3.4%. The sequencing used CD4+ or CD8+ T cells sorted from blood, collected in a trial of the OX40 agonist ivuxolimab. The receptor comes from an adult with an advanced solid tumor such as melanoma, head and neck, liver or kidney cancer. This chain joins TRBV2 and TRBJ1-6; 8 bases are shared with TRBD1. The CDR3 sequence: CASRIQGGGNSPLHF. CDR3 nucleotide sequence: TGTGCCAGCAGAATACAGGGGGGGGGTAATTCACCCCTCCACTTT.